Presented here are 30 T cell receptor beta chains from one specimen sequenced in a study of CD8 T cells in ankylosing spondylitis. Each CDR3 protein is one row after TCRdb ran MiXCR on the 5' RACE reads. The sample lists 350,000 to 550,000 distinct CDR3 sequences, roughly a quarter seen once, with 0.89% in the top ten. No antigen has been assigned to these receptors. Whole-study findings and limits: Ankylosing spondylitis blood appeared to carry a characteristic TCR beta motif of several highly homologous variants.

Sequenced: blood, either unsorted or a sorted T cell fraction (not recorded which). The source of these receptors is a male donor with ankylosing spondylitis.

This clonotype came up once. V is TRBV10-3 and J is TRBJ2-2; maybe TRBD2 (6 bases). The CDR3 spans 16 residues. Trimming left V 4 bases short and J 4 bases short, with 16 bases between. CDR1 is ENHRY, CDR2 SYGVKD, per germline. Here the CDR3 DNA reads TGTGCCATCAGTGGCGGGCTAGCCGGGGGCACCGGGGAGCTGTTTTTT. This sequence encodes CAISGGLAGGTGELFF.

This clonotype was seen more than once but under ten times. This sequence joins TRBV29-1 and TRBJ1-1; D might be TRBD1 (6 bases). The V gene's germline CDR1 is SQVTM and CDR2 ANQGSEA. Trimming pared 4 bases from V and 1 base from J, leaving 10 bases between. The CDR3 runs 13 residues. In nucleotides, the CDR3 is TGCAGCGTTGCTGGACAGAGGAACACTGAAGCTTTCTTT. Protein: CSVAGQRNTEAFF.

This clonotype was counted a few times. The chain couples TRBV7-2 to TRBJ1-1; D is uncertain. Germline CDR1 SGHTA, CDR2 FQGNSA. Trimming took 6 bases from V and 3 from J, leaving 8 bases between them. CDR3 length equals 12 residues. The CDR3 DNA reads TGTGCCAGCAGTCAACAGTACACTGAAGCTTTCTTT. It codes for CASSQQYTEAFF.

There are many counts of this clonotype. The CDR3 DNA is TGTGCCAGCAGCTTAGATGGCTCCTACAATGAGCAGTTCTTC. Amino acids: CASSLDGSYNEQFF. The gene calls are TRBV11-2 and TRBJ2-1, with unresolved D. This CDR3 is built from 14 residues. V was trimmed by 0 bases and J by 0 bases, leaving 3 bases between them. CDR1 SGHAT and CDR2 FQNNGV come from the germline V gene.

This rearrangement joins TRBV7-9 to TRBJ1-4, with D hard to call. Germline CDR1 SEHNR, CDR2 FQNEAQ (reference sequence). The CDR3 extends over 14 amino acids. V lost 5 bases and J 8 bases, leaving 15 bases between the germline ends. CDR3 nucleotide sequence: TGTGCCAGCAGCCCCCTCACCGCGGAGGAAAAACTGTTTTTT. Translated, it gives CASSPLTAEEKLFF.

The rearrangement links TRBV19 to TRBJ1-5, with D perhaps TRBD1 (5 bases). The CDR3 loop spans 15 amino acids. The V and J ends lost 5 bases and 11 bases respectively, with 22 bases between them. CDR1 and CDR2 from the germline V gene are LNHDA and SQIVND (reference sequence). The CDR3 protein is CASSFRDAGSLAQHF. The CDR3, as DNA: TGTGCCAGTAGTTTCCGGGACGCAGGAAGTCTGGCCCAGCATTTT.

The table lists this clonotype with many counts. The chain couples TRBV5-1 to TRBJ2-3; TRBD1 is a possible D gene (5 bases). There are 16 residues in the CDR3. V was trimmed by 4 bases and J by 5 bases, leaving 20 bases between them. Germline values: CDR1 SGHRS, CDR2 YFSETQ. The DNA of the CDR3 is TGCGCCAGCAGCCATGGAAGAGACAGTGTGGGAGATACGCAGTATTTT. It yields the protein CASSHGRDSVGDTQYF.

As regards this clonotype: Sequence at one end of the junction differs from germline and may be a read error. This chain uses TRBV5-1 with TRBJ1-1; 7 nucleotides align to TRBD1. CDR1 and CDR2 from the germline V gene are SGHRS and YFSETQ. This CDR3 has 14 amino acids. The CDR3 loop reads CAGSTRDRGTEAFF. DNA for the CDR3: TGCGCCGGCAGCACGCGGGACAGAGGAACTGAAGCTTTCTTT. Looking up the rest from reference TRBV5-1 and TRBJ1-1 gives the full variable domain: KAGVTQTPRYLIKTRGQQVTLSCSPISGHRSVSWYQQTPGQGLQFLFEYFSETQRNKGNFPGRFSGRQFSNSRSEMNVSTLELGDSALYLCAGSTRDRGTEAFFGQGTRLTVV.

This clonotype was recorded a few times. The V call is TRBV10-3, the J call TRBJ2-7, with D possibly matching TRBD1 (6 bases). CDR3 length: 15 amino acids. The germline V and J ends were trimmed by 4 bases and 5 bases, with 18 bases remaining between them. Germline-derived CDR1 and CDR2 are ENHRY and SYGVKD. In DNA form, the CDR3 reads TGTGCCATCAGTGGCCGGACAGAGGGGATGGACGAGCAGTACTTC. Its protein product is CAISGRTEGMDEQYF.

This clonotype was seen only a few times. CDR3 residues: CASSWLGVGANVLTF. The CDR3 nucleotides read TGTGCCAGCAGCTGGCTAGGCGTTGGGGCCAACGTCCTGACTTTC. V is TRBV7-2 and J is TRBJ2-6; no reliable D call. The V and J ends lost 4 bases and 3 bases respectively, with 10 bases between them. The CDR3 is 15 residues long. Germline-derived CDR1 and CDR2 are SGHTA and FQGNSA.

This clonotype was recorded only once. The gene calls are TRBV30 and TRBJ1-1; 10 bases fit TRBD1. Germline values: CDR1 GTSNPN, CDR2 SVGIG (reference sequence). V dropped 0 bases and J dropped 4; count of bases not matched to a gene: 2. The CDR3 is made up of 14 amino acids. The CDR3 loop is CAWSVGQGGTEAFF. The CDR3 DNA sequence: TGTGCCTGGAGTGTAGGACAGGGGGGCACTGAAGCTTTCTTT. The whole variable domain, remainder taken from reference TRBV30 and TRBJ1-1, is SQTIHQWPATLVQPVGSPLSLECTVEGTSNPNLYWYRQAAGRGLQLLFYSVGIGQISSEVPQNLSASRPQDRQFILSSKKLLLSDSGFYLCAWSVGQGGTEAFFGQGTRLTVV.

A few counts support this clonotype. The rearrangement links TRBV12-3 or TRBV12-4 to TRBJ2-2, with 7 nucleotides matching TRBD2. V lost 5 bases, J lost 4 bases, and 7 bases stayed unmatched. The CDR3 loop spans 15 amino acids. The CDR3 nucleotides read TGTGCCAGCAGTAAGGGGAGGGCCGGCACCGGGGAGCTGTTTTTT. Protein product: CASSKGRAGTGELFF.

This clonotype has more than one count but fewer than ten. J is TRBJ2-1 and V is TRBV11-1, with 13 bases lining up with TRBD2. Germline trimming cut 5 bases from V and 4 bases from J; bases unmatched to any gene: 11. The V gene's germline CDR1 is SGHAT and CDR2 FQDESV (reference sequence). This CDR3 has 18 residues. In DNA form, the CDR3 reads TGTGCCAGCAGCCATCTACCCGGGACTAGCGGGGATTACAATGAGCAGTTCTTC. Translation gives CASSHLPGTSGDYNEQFF. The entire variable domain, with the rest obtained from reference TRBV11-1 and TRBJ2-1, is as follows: EAEVAQSPRYKITEKSQAVAFWCDPISGHATLYWYRQILGQGPELLVQFQDESVVDDSQLPKDRFSAERLKGVDSTLKIQPAELGDSAMYLCASSHLPGTSGDYNEQFFGPGTRLTVL.

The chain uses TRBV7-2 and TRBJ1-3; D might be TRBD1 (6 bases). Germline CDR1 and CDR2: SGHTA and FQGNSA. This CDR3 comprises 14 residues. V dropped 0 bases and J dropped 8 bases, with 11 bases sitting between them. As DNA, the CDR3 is TGTGCCAGCAGCTTAGCCTCCAGGGGACACACCATATATTTT. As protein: CASSLASRGHTIYF.

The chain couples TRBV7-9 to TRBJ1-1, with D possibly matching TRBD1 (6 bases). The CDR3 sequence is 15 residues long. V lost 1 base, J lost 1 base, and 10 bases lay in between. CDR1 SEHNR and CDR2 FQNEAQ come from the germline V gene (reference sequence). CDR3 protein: CASSLGRGRNTEAFF. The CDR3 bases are TGTGCCAGCAGCTTAGGCAGGGGTAGGAACACTGAAGCTTTCTTT.

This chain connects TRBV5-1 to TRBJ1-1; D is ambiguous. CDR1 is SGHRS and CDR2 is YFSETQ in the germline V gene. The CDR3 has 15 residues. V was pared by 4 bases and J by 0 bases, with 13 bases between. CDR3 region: CASSVRTYMNTEAFF. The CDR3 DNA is TGCGCCAGCAGCGTACGGACGTACATGAACACTGAAGCTTTCTTT.

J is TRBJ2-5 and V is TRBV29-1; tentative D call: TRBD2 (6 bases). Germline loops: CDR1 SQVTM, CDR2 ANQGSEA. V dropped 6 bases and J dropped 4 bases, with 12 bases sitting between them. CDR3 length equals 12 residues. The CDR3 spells CSVDSGAETQYF. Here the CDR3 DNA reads TGCAGCGTCGACTCGGGAGCAGAGACCCAGTACTTC.

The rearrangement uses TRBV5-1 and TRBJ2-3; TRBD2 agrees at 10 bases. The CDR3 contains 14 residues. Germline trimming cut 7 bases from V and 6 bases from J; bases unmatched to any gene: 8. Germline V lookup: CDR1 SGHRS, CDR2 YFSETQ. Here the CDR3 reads CASQELAGPDTQYF. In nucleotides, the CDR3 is TGCGCCAGCCAAGAACTAGCGGGGCCCGATACGCAGTATTTT.

The CDR3 spells CASSLGGRAGTGEAFF. CDR3 coding DNA: TGTGCCAGCAGCTTGGGGGGCCGAGCGGGAACAGGAGAAGCTTTCTTT. The chain couples TRBV11-3 to TRBJ1-1; TRBD1 is a possible D gene (6 bases). CDR3 length equals 16 residues. Deletions cut 3 bases from V and 8 bases from J, with 22 bases between. Per the germline V gene, CDR1 is SGHNT and CDR2 is YENEEA.

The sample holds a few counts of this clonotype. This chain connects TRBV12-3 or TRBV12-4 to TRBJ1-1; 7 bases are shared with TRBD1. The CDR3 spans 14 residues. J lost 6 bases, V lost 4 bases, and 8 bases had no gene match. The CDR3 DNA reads TGTGCCAGCAGTTCCCAGGGGGGGGTTCCTGAAGCTTTCTTT. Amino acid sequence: CASSSQGGVPEAFF.

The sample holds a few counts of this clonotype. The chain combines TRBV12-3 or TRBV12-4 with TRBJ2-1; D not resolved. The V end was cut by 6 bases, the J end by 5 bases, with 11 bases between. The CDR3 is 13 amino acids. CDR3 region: CASSLPHNNEQFF. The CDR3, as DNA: TGTGCCAGCAGCCTCCCTCACAACAATGAGCAGTTCTTC.

The CDR3 DNA is TGCGCCAGCAGCTCCGACACAGGGGTGTATGGCTACACCTTC. Its translation is CASSSDTGVYGYTF. J is TRBJ1-2 and V is TRBV5-1; 7 bases are shared with TRBD1. Germline V gene data show CDR1 as SGHRS and CDR2 as YFSETQ. This CDR3 is 14 amino acids long. V shed 3 bases and J 5 bases; nucleotides not matched to a gene: 7.

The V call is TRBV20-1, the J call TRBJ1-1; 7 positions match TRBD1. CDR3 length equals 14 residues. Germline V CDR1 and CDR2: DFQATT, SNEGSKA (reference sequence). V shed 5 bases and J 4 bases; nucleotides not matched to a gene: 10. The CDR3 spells CSASDLRGITEAFF. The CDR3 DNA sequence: TGCAGTGCTTCAGATCTCAGGGGGATCACTGAAGCTTTCTTT.

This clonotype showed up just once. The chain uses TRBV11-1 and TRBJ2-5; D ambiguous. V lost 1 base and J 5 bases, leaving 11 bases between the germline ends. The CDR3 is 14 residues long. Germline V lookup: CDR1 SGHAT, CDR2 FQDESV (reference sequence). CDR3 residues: CASSLVHFSETQYF. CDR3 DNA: TGTGCCAGCAGCTTAGTACACTTCTCGGAGACCCAGTACTTC.

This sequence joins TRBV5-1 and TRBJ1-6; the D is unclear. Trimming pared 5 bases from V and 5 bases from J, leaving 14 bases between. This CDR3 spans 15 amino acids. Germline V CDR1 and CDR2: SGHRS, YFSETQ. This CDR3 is CASSIGIADNSPLHF. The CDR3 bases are TGCGCCAGCAGTATAGGGATCGCGGATAATTCACCCCTCCACTTT.

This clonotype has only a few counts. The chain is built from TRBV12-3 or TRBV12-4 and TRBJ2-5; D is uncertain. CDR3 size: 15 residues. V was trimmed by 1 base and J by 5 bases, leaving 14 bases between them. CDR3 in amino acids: CASSLGLFSEETQYF. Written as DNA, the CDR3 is TGTGCCAGCAGTTTAGGTCTGTTTTCTGAGGAGACCCAGTACTTC.

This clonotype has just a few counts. The CDR3 nucleotides read TGCAGCGTTGAAGTCAGGGAAACCTACGAGCAGTACTTC. Translating gives CSVEVRETYEQYF. The chain employs TRBV29-1 and TRBJ2-7, with a tentative D call TRBD1 (5 bases). Germline loops: CDR1 SQVTM, CDR2 ANQGSEA. The germline V and J ends were trimmed by 1 base and 2 bases, with 9 bases remaining between them. This CDR3 has 13 residues.

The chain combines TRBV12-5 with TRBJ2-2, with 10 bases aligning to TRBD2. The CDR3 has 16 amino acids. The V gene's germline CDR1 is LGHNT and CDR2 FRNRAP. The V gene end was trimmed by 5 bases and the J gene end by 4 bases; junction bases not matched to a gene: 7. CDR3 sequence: CASGPRLAGFTGELFF. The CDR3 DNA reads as TGTGCTAGTGGTCCGCGACTAGCGGGCTTCACCGGGGAGCTGTTTTTT.

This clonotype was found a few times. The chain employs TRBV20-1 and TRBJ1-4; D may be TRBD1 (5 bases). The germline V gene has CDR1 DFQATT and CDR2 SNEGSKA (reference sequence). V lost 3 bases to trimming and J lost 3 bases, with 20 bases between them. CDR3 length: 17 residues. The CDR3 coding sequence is TGCAGTGCTAGGGGGGAGGCAATACCGGGACCTAATGAAAAACTGTTTTTT. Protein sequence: CSARGEAIPGPNEKLFF.

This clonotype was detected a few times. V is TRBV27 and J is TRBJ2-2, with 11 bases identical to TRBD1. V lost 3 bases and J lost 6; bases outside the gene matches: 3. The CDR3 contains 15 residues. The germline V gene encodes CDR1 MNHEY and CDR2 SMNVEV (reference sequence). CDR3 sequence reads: CASSFRDRGAGELFF. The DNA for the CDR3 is TGTGCCAGCAGTTTCCGGGACAGGGGGGCCGGGGAGCTGTTTTTT.